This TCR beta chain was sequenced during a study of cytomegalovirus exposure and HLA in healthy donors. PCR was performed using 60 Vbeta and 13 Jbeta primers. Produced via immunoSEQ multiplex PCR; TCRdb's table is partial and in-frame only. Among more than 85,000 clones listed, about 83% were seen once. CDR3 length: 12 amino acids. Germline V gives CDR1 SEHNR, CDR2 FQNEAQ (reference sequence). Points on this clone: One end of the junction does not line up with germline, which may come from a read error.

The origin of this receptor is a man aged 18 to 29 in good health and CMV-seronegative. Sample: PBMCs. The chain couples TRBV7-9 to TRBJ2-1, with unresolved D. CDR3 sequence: CSSSTPRDEQFF. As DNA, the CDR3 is TGTTCCAGCAGCACTCCGCGAGATGAGCAGTTCTTC.